These 14 T cell receptor beta chains came from one sample sequenced in a study of T cells expressing NK-cell markers. From its re-call of the 5' RACE reads, TCRdb lists each CDR3 protein once, without DNA. Seen in this sample are about 260,000 distinct CDR3 sequences; the ten most common clones hold around 4.3%. Sequencing was performed on blood T cells: a sorted CD56 or NKG2C T cell subset, CD4+ or CD8+ T cells, or bulk PBMC T cells (not recorded which). These receptors were taken from a woman aged 18 to 75 in good health.

V gene TRBV20-1 combines with J gene TRBJ2-3; the TCRdb call, TRBD1, lacks DNA for checking. The CDR3 runs 12 residues. Germline V gives CDR1 DFQATT, CDR2 SNEGSKA (reference sequence). The CDR3 protein is CSARHPDQTQYF.

V gene TRBV12-5 combines with J gene TRBJ2-3; TCRdb indicates TRBD2, and absent DNA this call remains unverified. The CDR3 loop spans 11 amino acids. Germline V gene lookup returns CDR1 LGHNT and CDR2 FRNRAP. This chain's CDR3 is CASGTSTTQYF.

The rearrangement joins TRBV29-1 to TRBJ2-5; the TCRdb D gene call, TRBD2, has no DNA to confirm it. The germline V gene encodes CDR1 SQVTM and CDR2 ANQGSEA. The CDR3 length is 13 residues. The CDR3 is CSVDGLRAGIQYF.

The genes are TRBV5-1 and TRBJ2-5; TCRdb's D gene call, TRBD2, goes unchecked for lack of DNA. The germline V gene encodes CDR1 SGHRS and CDR2 YFSETQ. The CDR3 has 15 amino acids. The CDR3 loop reads CASSLLAGRQETQYF.

The V gene is TRBV12-3 or TRBV12-4, the J gene TRBJ1-4; TCRdb outputs TRBD1, but without DNA this stays unchecked. This CDR3 has 15 residues. The CDR3 protein is CASSFTQDRGEKLFF.

V is TRBV10-1 and J is TRBJ2-1. Germline V lookup: CDR1 WNHNN, CDR2 SYGVQD (reference sequence). This CDR3 is 15 amino acids long. CDR3 region: CASPLTGSSYNEQFF.

The genes are TRBV11-2 and TRBJ2-3; the D gene TCRdb calls, TRBD1, cannot be checked with no DNA. The CDR3 is 15 amino acids. CDR1 is SGHAT and CDR2 is FQNNGV in the germline V gene. CDR3 loop: CASSVRDASTDTQYF.

The J gene is TRBJ2-7, the V gene TRBV12-3 or TRBV12-4; no DNA is available, so the TRBD1 call from TCRdb remains unchecked. CDR3 length: 14 residues. The CDR3 here is CASSLRGGLNEQYF.

The chain uses TRBV3-1 and TRBJ2-3; TCRdb's assignment of TRBD1 cannot be checked, as there is no DNA. This CDR3 region has 16 residues. Germline CDR1 and CDR2: LGHDT and YNNKEL (reference sequence). The CDR3 here is CASSQGRTGSTDTQYF.

The chain links TRBV20-1 to TRBJ1-5. From germline, CDR1 is DFQATT and CDR2 SNEGSKA (reference sequence). This CDR3 contains 14 residues. The CDR3 loop reads CSARTPGLDQPQHF.

The chain joins TRBV10-3 to TRBJ1-5. The V gene's germline CDR1 is ENHRY and CDR2 SYGVKD. The CDR3 covers 13 residues. CDR3 sequence: CAITENSNQPQHF.

The CDR3 sequence is CASSIGQGTGEQYF. The chain joins TRBV27 to TRBJ2-7; TCRdb returns TRBD1, unconfirmable since there is no DNA. Germline-derived CDR1 and CDR2 are MNHEY and SMNVEV (reference sequence). The CDR3 has 14 amino acids.

V is TRBV7-2 and J is TRBJ1-5; the TRBD1 assignment by TCRdb is unverifiable without DNA. This CDR3 is built from 15 residues. CDR1 is SGHTA, CDR2 FQGNSA, per germline. CDR3 residues: CASSLDSRGHQPQHF.

The chain joins TRBV7-2 to TRBJ2-1. There are 14 residues in the CDR3. Germline CDR1 SGHTA, CDR2 FQGNSA. This CDR3 is CASLWGRAYNEQFF.